A selection of T cell receptor beta chains follows, all from one sample in a study of T cells after yellow fever vaccination. Each CDR3 protein is one row after TCRdb ran MiXCR on the 5' RACE reads. The table shows 310,000 or so distinct CDR3 sequences, with 6.5% to 8.5% occurring only once. The sequencing here drew on PBMCs, taken around 45 days after the first yellow fever vaccination. The source of these receptors is a young man who received the YFV17D yellow fever vaccine. Each CDR3 is given with its conserved first and last residue.

v_call: TRBV10-3; j_call: TRBJ1-1; cdr3_aa: CAISDRSPEAFF
v_call: TRBV12-5; j_call: TRBJ2-2; cdr3_aa: CASGLAIKTENTGELFF
v_call: TRBV4-2; j_call: TRBJ2-7; cdr3_aa: CASSQYGSYEQYF
v_call: TRBV5-5; j_call: TRBJ1-6; cdr3_aa: CASRDGTTGSPLHF
v_call: TRBV5-1; j_call: TRBJ1-1; cdr3_aa: CASSLGILGGNTEAFF
v_call: TRBV7-3; j_call: TRBJ1-1; cdr3_aa: CASSSAGGNTEAFF
v_call: TRBV4-1; j_call: TRBJ2-1; cdr3_aa: CASSQGRGDNEQFF
v_call: TRBV20-1; j_call: TRBJ2-3; cdr3_aa: CSARVGQGTDTQYF
v_call: TRBV28; j_call: TRBJ2-3; cdr3_aa: CACHEAPTDTQYF
v_call: TRBV27; j_call: TRBJ2-1; cdr3_aa: CASSLNGEQFF
v_call: TRBV9; j_call: TRBJ2-6; cdr3_aa: CASSVGVGANVLTF
v_call: TRBV20-1; j_call: TRBJ2-3; cdr3_aa: CSVSGGESDTQYF